This T cell receptor (beta chain) emerged from a study of CD8 T cells in ankylosing spondylitis. Regarding the study as a whole: As for the disease-linked clones, they showed a CD8+ phenotype and occurred at relatively low frequencies in peripheral blood. Matched ankylosing spondylitis synovial fluid reportedly showed significant enrichment of disease-linked clones. Some motif variants had been reported before (in reactive arthritis synovial fluid and blood). A TCR beta motif of under 10 highly homologous variants appeared characteristic of ankylosing spondylitis blood.

Quantitative 5'-RACE with molecular barcodes was used to make the TCR beta libraries. TCRdb redid the calling of the 5' RACE reads with MiXCR, one entry per CDR3 protein. The data show roughly 400,000 distinct CDR3 sequences, 20% to 25% seen once. A few counts support this clonotype. No antigen is known for it. Sequenced input: blood, either unsorted or a sorted T cell fraction (not recorded which). This receptor was obtained from a male donor with ankylosing spondylitis.

CDR3 DNA sequence: TGTGCCAGCCAGGGGACTTTCACAGATACGCAGTATTTT. This codes for CASQGTFTDTQYF. The chain carries TRBV28 and TRBJ2-3; D may correspond to TRBD1 or TRBD2 (6 bases each). The CDR3 is 13 amino acids. Germline CDR1 MDHEN, CDR2 SYDVKM. V shed 8 bases and J shed 2 bases, with 11 bases lying between them.